This TCR beta chain was sequenced in a study of PD-1 blockade in classical Hodgkin lymphoma (dated by TCRdb to the early 2020s). For context, the study as a whole: Nivolumab dosing was 3 mg/kg intravenously every 2 weeks, continuing until either disease progression or unacceptable toxicity. The study used CyTOF and TCR beta sequencing to define a peripheral blood immune signature of response to PD-1 blockade in classical Hodgkin lymphoma. Study-wide findings and limitations: Among trial patients, those achieving complete response had baseline diversity similar to that of newly diagnosed patients, while diversity was significantly lower in partial responders and progressors. By C4D1, a significant rise was seen in CD4+ TCR diversity but not in CD8+ TCR diversity (p=0.0027 vs p=0.16), and the rise was most apparent among complete responders (p=0.02). The study covered only a single clinical trial cohort, and the causes of the repertoire differences, possibly disease activity or prior therapy, were still not defined. Newly diagnosed patients were reported to have lower baseline TCR diversity than healthy donors, and relapsed/refractory patients were reported to have lower baseline TCR diversity still. Lower diversity was seen in patients whose nivolumab began less than 1 year after ASCT, and these patients were left out of later analyses so that immune reconstitution would not confound the results.

Per the publication, the time point label means: cycle 1 day 1 (C1D1), immediately before nivolumab initiation. Every trial patient had relapsed following autologous stem cell transplantation, and prior brentuximab vedotin exposure was what differed among cohorts A, B and C. The trial cohort comprised some 60 patients with relapsed/refractory classical Hodgkin lymphoma whose best overall responses were complete response, partial response or progressive disease. Trial patients were treated with single-agent nivolumab in the multi-cohort phase II CheckMate 205 trial. An independent review committee assessed best overall response by applying the 2007 International Working Group response criteria. Trial PBMCs were collected just before the start of nivolumab (C1D1) and during therapy at cycle 2 day 1 and cycle 4 day 1. After peripheral blood was drawn into 8 mL Vacutainer Cell Preparation Tubes, PBMCs were isolated by centrifugation and then cryopreserved.

The Qiagen DNeasy kit was used to extract genomic DNA from unsorted PBMCs and from the negatively selected CD4+ and CD8+ fractions. Amplification of TCR beta CDR3 regions was done by immunoSEQ multiplex PCR with primers that anneal to V and J segments. A synthetic immune receptor repertoire was used to minimize amplification bias, and any residual bias was removed computationally once sequencing was done. The authors processed their data as follows. Repertoire diversity was quantified as the Shannon entropy index using custom Python scripts. Unsorted, CD4+ and CD8+ repertoires were analyzed separately, except for combined analyses in which CD4+ and CD8+ sequences were merged in silico. A clone counted as expanded when the clone's frequency after treatment rose at least 2-fold relative to C1D1, and clones undetected at baseline were given a pseudocount of 0.5. Singleton clones were defined as clones with 0 or 1 copy at C1D1, and non-singleton clones were defined as clones with 2 or more copies. Clones expanded in unsorted samples were annotated as CD4+, CD8+ or unknown by matching protein sequences in sorted samples from the same patient. Wilcoxon tests on paired samples were used to test diversity changes from C1D1 to C4D1. TCRdb limited this immuneACCESS table to in-frame rearrangements with V and J called. A share of clones is missing; checked studies link under half to unresolved V genes, and the rest is unexplained. V and J calls plus clone size are reproduced from that table; the DNA served to infer D and trimming. The sample table shows about 98,000 clones, and just under 95% are seen once. The top ten clones comprise 2.5% to 3% of the sample.

This clone was seen a few times. Its recognized antigen is unknown. It has no much larger one-base neighbor in the sample; base qualities were not kept. From the cysteine through the phenylalanine, the CDR3 covers 15 amino acids. Only CDR3 DNA remains: 45 bases, in frame from the first base. CDR1 MNHNY and CDR2 SVGAGI were looked up in the germline V gene (reference sequence). V is trimmed back by 5 bases and J by 4 bases, and the junction contains 9 bases that no gene match accounts for. The sample was peripheral blood mononuclear cells (PBMCs), taken at baseline. The sequence was collected from a human donor with classical Hodgkin lymphoma. The sequence joins TRBV6-6 to TRBJ2-5, and 8 junction bases match TRBD1. The base sequence is TGTGCCAGCAGTCTATTAGACAGGGGCGGAGAGACCCAGTACTTC. Protein translation: CASSLLDRGGETQYF.